This is a list of T cell receptor beta chains from one sample in a study of response to subunit inactivated influenza vaccine. TCRdb recomputed calls from the RT-PCR reads with MiXCR, one row per CDR3 protein. The data contain roughly 650,000 distinct CDR3 sequences, less than 20% of them singletons. The starting material was PBMCs from blood, obtained less than 13 days after vaccination. The receptors stem from a man aged 45 to 65 who received an inactivated influenza vaccine. Both conserved end residues are trimmed from each CDR3. Each record gives: clone size, J gene, V gene, CDR3 protein. Clone size is stated in some rows and not others, as once, few, many or a class when expanded.

few TRBJ2-2 TRBV7-2 ASSQFHRGGPTGELF
few TRBJ1-5 TRBV6-2/TRBV6-3 ASVEYSNQPQH
- TRBJ1-4 TRBV3-1 ASSPLTGRHEKLF
few TRBJ2-1 TRBV20-1 SARDVWGAYEQF
few TRBJ2-2 TRBV7-6 ASSLGRGGVAGELF
few TRBJ2-3 TRBV4-1 ASSYRLATTDTQY
once TRBJ2-1 TRBV5-5 ASSSRPASYNEQF
- TRBJ2-2 TRBV29-1 SVGGLQNTGELF
- TRBJ1-2 TRBV4-1 ASSPGTVGRGYT
few TRBJ2-1 TRBV4-3 ASSQDSRVAEQF
few TRBJ2-2 TRBV7-2 ASRPGPHPGELF
few TRBJ2-1 TRBV12-3/TRBV12-4 ASSFVAGSYNEQF
few TRBJ1-1 TRBV6-2/TRBV6-3 ASSYSGVNTEAF
few TRBJ2-1 TRBV12-3/TRBV12-4 ASSRPRLAGAHEQF
- TRBJ1-3 TRBV11-1 ASTSSVAQASISGNTIY
few TRBJ1-5 TRBV7-2 ASSSRTGEGQPQH
- TRBJ1-5 TRBV29-1 SVVSGINQPQH
- TRBJ2-5 TRBV20-1 SARDMSGRAFETQY
- TRBJ2-1 TRBV18 ASSPTDLNNEQF
few TRBJ1-5 TRBV7-2 ASSHRTVSNQPQH
many TRBJ1-6 TRBV27 ASSLRNSPLH
- TRBJ2-3 TRBV7-3 AISLRRVGEDTQY
- TRBJ1-4 TRBV20-1 SARNVRVATNEKLF
- TRBJ2-7 TRBV6-5 ASSWGQGSGEQY
many TRBJ2-7 TRBV6-5 ASSYSMRYKGGSYEQY
few TRBJ2-1 TRBV29-1 STSQGAYNEQF
few TRBJ2-3 TRBV7-7 ASSLIAGGRDTQY
once TRBJ1-1 TRBV10-3 AISASLGASRGTEAF
- TRBJ2-4 TRBV7-2 ASNIDISKSIQY
many TRBJ2-5 TRBV11-2 ASSLEVYQETQY
- TRBJ2-7 TRBV4-3 ASSQEPWGIYEQY
few TRBJ2-1 TRBV7-6 ASSLSIRAVEQF
few TRBJ2-1 TRBV7-9 ASSLDASGGNEQF
few TRBJ1-1 TRBV29-1 SVGAGDTEAF
- TRBJ1-2 TRBV3-1 ATTQGSGVGGNYGYT
- TRBJ1-1 TRBV6-1 ASSDPGTGAEAF
- TRBJ2-1 TRBV5-1 ASSLWGGGLARNEQF
few TRBJ2-3 TRBV15 ATSRDKATVDTQY
- TRBJ2-3 TRBV6-2/TRBV6-3 ASSPVLLAGADTQY
- TRBJ2-1 TRBV24-1 ATSDHTGRYNEQF
- TRBJ1-2 TRBV5-1 ASSARQGTYGYT
- TRBJ1-1 TRBV20-1 SARGSRGQGSTEAF
- TRBJ2-7 TRBV5-1 ASSTGRGGYEQY
- TRBJ2-7 TRBV10-1 ASSDSGGLAPDEQY
few TRBJ1-5 TRBV20-1 SAPQGAQPQH
few TRBJ2-5 TRBV5-1 ASSLWAFDSQETQY
- TRBJ2-1 TRBV20-1 SARGQPYNEQF
- TRBJ2-5 TRBV2 ASSEGPLRKTQY
few TRBJ2-1 TRBV3-1 ASRAHGNEQF
few TRBJ2-1 TRBV30 AWSWGAGRFEQF
- TRBJ1-1 TRBV7-9 ASSSDRANTEAF
- TRBJ1-1 TRBV20-1 SASLTGWSTEAF
few TRBJ1-2 TRBV7-9 ASSLAGPNYGYT
- TRBJ1-4 TRBV3-1 ASSQDPGEEKLF
few TRBJ1-1 TRBV12-3/TRBV12-4 ASTRGFTEAF